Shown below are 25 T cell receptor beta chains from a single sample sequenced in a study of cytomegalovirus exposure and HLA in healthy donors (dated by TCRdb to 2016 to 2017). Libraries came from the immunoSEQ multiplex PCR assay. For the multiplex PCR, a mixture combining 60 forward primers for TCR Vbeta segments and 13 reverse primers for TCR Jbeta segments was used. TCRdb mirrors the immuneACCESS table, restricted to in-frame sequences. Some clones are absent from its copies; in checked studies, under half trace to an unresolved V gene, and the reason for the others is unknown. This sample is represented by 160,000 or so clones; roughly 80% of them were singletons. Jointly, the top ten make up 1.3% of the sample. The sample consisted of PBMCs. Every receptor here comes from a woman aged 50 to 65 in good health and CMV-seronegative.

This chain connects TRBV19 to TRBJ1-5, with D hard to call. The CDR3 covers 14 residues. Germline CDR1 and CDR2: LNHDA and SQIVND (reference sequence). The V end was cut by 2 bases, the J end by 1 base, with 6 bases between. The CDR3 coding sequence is TGTGCCAGTAGTATAATCAGGAGCAATCAGCCCCAGCATTTT. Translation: CASSIIRSNQPQHF.

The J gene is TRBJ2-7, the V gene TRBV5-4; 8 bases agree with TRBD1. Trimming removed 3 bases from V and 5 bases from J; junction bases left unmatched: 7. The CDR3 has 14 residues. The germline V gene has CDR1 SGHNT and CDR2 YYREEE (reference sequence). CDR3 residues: CASSSPGGDDEQYF. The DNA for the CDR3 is TGTGCCAGCAGCTCGCCAGGGGGCGACGACGAGCAGTACTTC.

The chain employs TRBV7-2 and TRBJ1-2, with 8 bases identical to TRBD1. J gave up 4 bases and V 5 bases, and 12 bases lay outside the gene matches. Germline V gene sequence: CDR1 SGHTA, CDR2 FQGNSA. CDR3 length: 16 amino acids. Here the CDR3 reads CASSLGPGTGLYGYTF. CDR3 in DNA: TGTGCCAGCAGCCTTGGCCCAGGGACAGGCCTCTATGGCTACACCTTC. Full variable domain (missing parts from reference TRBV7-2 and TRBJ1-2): GAGVSQSPSNKVTEKGKDVELRCDPISGHTALYWYRQSLGQGLEFLIYFQGNSAPDKSGLPSDRFSAERTGGSVSTLTIQRTQQEDSAVYLCASSLGPGTGLYGYTFGSGTRLTVV.

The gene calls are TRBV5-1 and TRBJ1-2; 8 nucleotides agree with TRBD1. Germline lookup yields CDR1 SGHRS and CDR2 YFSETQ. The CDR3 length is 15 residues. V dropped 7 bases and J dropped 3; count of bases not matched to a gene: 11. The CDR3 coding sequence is TGCGCCAGCCGAGTGGACAGGGAGGTTTACTATGGCTACACCTTC. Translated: CASRVDREVYYGYTF.

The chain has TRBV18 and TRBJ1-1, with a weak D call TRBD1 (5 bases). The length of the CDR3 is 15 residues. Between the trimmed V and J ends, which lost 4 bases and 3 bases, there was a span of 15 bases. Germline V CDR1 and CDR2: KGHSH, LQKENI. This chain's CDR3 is CASSLAQEGYTEAFF. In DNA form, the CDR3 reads TGTGCCAGCTCACTGGCCCAGGAGGGGTACACTGAAGCTTTCTTT.

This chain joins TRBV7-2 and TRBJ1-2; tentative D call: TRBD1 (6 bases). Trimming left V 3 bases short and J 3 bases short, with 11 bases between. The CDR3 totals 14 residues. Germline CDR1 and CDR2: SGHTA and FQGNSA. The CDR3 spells CASSFQGSDYGYTF. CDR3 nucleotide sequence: TGTGCCAGCAGCTTCCAGGGGTCGGACTATGGCTACACCTTC.

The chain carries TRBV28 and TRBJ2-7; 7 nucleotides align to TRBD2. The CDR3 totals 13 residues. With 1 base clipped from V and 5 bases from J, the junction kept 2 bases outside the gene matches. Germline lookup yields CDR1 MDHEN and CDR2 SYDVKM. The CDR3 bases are TGTGCCAGCAGTTTATCGGGGGGAAACGAGCAGTACTTC. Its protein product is CASSLSGGNEQYF.

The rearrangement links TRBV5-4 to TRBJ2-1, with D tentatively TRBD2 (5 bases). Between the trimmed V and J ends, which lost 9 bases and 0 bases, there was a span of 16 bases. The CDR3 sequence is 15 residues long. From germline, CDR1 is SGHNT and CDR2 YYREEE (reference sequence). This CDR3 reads CAIQYTRSSYNEQFF. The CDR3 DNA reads TGTGCCATACAATACACTAGGTCCTCCTACAATGAGCAGTTCTTC.

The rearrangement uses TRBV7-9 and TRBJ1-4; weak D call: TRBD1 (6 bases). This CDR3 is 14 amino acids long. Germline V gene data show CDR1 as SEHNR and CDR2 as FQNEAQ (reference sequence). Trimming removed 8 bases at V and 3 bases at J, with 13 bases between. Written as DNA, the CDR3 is TGTGCCAGCTACAGAGCAGGGGCTAATGAAAAACTGTTTTTT. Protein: CASYRAGANEKLFF.

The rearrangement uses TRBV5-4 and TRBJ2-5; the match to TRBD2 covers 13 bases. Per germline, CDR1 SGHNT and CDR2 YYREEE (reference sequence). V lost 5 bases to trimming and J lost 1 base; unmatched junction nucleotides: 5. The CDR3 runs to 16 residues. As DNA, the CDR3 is TGTGCCAGCAGGTCCGGGACTAGCGGGGCCCAAGAGACCCAGTACTTC. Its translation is CASRSGTSGAQETQYF.

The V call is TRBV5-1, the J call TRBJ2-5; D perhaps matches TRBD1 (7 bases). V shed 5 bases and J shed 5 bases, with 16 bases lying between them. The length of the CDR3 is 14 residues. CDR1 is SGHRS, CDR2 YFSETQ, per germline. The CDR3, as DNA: TGCGCCAGCAGTCAAAGCCCAGGGGGGGAGACCCAGTACTTC. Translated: CASSQSPGGETQYF. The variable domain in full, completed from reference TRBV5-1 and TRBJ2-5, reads KAGVTQTPRYLIKTRGQQVTLSCSPISGHRSVSWYQQTPGQGLQFLFEYFSETQRNKGNFPGRFSGRQFSNSRSEMNVSTLELGDSALYLCASSQSPGGETQYFGPGTRLLVL.

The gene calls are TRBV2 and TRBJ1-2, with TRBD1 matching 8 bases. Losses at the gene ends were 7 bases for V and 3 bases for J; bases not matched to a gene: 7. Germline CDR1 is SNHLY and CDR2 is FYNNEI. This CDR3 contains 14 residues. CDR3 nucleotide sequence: TGTGCCAGCACCCCAAGGGGACAGGACTATGGCTACACCTTC. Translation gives CASTPRGQDYGYTF.

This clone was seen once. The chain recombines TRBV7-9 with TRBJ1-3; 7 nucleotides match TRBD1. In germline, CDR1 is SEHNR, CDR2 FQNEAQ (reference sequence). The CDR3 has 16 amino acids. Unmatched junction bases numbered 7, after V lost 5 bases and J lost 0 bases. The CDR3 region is CASSITGDPSGNTIYF. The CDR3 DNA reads TGTGCCAGCAGCATCACAGGGGATCCCTCTGGAAACACCATATATTTT.

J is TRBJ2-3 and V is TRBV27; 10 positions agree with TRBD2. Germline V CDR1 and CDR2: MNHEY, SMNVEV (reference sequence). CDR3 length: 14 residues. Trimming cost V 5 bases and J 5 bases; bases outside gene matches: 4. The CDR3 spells CASSPSGSGDTQYF. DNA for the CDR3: TGTGCCAGCAGTCCTAGCGGGAGTGGAGATACGCAGTATTTT.

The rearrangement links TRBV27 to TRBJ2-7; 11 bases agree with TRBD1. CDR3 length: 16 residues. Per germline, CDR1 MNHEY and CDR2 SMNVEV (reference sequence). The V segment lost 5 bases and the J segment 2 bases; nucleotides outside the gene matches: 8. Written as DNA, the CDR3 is TGTGCCAGCAGTCCTACCGTGGGACAGGGGGCCTACGAGCAGTACTTC. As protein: CASSPTVGQGAYEQYF.

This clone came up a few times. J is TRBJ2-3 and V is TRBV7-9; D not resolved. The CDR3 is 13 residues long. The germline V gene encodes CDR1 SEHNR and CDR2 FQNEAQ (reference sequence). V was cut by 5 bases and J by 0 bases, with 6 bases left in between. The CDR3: CASSVFSTDTQYF. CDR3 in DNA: TGTGCCAGCAGCGTATTCAGCACAGATACGCAGTATTTT.

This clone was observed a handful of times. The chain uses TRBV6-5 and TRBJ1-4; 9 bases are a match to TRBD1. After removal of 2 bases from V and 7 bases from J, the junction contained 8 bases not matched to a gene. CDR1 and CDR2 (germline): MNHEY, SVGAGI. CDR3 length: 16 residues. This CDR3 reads CASSYLTTGGSEKLFF. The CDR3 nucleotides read TGTGCCAGCAGTTACCTCACGACAGGGGGAAGTGAAAAACTGTTTTTT.

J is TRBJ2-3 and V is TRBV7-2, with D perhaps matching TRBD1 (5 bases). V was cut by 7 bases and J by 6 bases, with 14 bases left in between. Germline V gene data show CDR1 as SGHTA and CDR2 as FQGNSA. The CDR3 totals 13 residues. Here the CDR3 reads CASTIQVTDTQYF. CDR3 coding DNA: TGTGCCAGCACCATACAGGTGACGGATACGCAGTATTTT.

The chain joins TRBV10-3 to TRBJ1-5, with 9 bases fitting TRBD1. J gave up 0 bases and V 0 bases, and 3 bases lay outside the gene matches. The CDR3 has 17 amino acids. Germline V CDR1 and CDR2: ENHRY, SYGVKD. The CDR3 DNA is TGTGCCATCAGTGAGTCACAGGACAGGGGTAGCAATCAGCCCCAGCATTTT. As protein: CAISESQDRGSNQPQHF.

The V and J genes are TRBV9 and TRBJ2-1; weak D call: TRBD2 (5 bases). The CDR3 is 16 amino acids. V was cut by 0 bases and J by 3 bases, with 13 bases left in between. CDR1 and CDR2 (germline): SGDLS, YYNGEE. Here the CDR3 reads CASSVAFGLSYNEQFF. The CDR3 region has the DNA TGTGCCAGCAGCGTAGCTTTCGGACTCAGCTACAATGAGCAGTTCTTC.

DNA of the CDR3: TGTGCCAGCAGTTTTCGGACAGCTACCTACGAGCAGTACTTC. This gives the protein CASSFRTATYEQYF. V gene TRBV28 combines with J gene TRBJ2-7; weak D call: TRBD1 (6 bases). The V end was cut by 3 bases, the J end by 2 bases, with 11 bases between. Germline V gives CDR1 MDHEN, CDR2 SYDVKM. This CDR3 has 14 residues.

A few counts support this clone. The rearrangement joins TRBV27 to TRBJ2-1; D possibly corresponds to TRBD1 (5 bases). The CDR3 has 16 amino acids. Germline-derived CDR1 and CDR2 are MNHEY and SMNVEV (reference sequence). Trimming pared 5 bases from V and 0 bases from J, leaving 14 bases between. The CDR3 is CASSHYQGASYNEQFF. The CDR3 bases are TGTGCCAGCAGTCACTACCAAGGGGCCTCCTACAATGAGCAGTTCTTC.

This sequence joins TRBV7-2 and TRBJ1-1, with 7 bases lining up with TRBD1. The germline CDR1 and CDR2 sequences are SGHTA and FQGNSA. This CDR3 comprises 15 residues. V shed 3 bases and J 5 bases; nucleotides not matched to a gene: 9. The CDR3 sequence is CASSFHAGGRTEAFF. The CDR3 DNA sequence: TGTGCCAGCAGCTTTCATGCAGGGGGAAGAACTGAAGCTTTCTTT.

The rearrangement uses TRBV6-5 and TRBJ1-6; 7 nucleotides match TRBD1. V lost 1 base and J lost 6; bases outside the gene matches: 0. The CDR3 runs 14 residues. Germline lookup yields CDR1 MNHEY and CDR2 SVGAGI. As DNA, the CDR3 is TGTGCCAGCAGTTACTACAGGGGTAATTCACCCCTCCACTTT. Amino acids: CASSYYRGNSPLHF.

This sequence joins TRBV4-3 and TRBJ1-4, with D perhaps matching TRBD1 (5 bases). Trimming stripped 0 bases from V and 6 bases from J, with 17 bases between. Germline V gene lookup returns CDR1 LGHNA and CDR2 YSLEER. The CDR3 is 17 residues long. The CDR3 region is CASSQDFARGRYEKLFF. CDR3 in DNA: TGCGCCAGCAGCCAAGATTTCGCTAGGGGCCGCTATGAAAAACTGTTTTTT.